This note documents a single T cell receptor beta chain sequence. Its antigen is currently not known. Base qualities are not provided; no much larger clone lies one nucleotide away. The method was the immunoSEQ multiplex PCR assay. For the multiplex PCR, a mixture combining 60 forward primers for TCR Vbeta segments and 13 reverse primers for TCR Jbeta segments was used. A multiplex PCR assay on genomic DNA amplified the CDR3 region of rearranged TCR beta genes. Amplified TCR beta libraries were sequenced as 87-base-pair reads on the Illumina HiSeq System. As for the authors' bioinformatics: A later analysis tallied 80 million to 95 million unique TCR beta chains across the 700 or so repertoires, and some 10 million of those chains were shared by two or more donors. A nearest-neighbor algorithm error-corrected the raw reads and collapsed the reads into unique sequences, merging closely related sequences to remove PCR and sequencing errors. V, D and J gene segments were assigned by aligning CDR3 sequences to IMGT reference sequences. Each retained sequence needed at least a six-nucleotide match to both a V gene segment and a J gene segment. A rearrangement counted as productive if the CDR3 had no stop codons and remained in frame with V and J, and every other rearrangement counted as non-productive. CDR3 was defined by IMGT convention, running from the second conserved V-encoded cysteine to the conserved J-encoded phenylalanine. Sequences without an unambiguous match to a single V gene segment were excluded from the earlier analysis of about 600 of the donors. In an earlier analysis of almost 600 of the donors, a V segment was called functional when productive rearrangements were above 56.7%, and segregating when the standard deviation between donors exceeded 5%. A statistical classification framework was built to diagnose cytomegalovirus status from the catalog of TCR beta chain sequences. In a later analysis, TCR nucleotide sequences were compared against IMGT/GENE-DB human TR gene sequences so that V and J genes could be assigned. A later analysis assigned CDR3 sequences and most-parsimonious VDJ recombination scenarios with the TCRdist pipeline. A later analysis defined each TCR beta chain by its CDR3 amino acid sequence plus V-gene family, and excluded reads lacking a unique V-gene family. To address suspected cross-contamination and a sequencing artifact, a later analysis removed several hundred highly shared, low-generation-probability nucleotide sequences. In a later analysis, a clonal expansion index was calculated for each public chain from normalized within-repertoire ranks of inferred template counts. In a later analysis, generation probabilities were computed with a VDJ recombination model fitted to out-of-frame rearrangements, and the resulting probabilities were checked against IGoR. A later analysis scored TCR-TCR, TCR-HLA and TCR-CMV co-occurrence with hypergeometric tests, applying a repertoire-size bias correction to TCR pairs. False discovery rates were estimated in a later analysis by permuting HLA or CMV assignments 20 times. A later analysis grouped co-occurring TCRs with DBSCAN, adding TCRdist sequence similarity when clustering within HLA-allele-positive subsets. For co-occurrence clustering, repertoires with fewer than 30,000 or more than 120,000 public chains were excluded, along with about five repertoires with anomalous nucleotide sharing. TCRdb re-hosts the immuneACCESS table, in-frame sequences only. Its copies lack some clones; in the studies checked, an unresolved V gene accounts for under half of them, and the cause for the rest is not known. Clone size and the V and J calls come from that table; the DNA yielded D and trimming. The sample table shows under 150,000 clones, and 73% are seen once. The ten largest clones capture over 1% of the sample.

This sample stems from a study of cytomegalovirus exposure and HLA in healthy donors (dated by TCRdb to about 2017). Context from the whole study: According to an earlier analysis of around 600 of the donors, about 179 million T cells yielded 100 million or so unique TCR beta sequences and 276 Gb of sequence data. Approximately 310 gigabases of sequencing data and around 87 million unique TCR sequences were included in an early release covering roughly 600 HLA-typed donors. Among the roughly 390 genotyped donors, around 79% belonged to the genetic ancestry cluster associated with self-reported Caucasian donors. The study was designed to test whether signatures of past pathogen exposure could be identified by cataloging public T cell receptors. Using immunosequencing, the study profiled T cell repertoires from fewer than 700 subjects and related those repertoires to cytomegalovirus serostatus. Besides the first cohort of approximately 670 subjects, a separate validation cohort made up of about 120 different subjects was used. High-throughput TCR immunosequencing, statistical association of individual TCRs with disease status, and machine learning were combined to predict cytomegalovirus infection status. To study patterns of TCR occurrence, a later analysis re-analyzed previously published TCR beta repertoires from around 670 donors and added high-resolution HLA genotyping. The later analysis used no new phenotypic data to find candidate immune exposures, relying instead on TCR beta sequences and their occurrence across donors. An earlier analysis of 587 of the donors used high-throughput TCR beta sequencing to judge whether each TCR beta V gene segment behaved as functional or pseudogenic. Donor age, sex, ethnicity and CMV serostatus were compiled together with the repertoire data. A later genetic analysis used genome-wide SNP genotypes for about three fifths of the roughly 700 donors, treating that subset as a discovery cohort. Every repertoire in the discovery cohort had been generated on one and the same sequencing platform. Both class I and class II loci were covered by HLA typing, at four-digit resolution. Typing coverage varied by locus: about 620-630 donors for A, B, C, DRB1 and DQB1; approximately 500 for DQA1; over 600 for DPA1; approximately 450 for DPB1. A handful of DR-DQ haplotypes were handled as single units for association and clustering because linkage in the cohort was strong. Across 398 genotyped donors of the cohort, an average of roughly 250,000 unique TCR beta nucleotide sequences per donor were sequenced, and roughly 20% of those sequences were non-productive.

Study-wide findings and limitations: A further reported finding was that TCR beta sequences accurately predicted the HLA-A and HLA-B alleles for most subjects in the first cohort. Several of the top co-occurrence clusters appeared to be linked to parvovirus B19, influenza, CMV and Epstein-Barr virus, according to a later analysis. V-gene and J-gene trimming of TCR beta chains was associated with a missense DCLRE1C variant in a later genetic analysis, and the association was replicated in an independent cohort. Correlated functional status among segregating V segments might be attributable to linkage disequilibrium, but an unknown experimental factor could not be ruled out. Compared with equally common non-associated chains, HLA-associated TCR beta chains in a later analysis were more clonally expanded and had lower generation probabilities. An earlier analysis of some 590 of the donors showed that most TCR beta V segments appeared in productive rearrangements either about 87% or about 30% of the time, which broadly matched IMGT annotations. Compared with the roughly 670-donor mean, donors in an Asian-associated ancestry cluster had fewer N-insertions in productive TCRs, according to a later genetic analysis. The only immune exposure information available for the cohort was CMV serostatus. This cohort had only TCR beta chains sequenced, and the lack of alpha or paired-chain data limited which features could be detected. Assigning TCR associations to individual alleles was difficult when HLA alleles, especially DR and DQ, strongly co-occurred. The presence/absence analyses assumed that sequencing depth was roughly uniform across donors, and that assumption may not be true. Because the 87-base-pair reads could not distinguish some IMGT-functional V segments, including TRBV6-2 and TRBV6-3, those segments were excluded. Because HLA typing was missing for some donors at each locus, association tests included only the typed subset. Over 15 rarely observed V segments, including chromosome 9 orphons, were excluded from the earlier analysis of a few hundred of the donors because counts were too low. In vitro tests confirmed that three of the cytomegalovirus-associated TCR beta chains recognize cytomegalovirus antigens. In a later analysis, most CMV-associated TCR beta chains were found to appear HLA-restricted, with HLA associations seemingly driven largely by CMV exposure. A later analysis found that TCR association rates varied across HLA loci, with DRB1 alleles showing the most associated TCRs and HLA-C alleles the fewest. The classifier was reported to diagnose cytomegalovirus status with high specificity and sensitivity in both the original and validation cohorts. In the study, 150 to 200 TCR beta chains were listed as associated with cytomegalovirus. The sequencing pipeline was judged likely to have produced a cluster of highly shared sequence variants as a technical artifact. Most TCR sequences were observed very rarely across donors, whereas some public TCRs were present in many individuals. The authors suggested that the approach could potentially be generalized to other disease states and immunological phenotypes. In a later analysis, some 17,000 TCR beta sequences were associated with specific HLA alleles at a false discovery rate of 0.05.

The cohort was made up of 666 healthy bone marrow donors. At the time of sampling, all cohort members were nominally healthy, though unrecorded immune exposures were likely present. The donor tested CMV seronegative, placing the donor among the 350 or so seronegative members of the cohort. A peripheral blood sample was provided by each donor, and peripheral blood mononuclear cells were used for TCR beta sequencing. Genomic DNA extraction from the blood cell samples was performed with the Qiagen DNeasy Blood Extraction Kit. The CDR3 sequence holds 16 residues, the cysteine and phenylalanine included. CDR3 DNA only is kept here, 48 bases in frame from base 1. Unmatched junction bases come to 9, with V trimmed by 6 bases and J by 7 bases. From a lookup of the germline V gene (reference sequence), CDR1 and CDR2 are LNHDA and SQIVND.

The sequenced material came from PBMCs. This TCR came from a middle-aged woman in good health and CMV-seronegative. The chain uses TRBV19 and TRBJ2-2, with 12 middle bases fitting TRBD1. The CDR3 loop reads CASRRPGQGAVGELFF. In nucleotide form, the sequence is TGTGCCAGTAGACGTCCGGGACAGGGGGCAGTCGGGGAGCTGTTTTTT.